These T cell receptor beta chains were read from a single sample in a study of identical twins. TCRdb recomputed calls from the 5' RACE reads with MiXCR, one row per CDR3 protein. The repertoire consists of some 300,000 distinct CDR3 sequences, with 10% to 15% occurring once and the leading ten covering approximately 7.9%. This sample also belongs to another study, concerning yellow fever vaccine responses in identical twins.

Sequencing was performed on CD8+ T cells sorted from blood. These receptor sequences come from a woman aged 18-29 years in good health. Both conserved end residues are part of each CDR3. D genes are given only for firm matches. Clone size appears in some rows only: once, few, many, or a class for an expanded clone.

CDR3 DNA: TGTGCCACGACAGGGCAGGCCCCCTACGAGCAGTACTTC; CDR3 protein: CATTGQAPYEQYF; clone size: NA; V gene: TRBV28; D gene: TRBD1; J gene: TRBJ2-7
CDR3 DNA: TGCAGTGCGCCCGGGACTACCATCGTTGAGCAGTTCTTC; CDR3 protein: CSAPGTTIVEQFF; clone size: NA; V gene: TRBV20-1; D gene: TRBD2; J gene: TRBJ2-1
CDR3 DNA: TGTGCCAGTAGTATGCCCAACTACGAGCAGTACTTC; CDR3 protein: CASSMPNYEQYF; clone size: NA; V gene: TRBV19; D gene: NA; J gene: TRBJ2-7
CDR3 DNA: TGCAGTGCTAGAGACGAAAGGACAAGTGAAAAACTGTTTTTT; CDR3 protein: CSARDERTSEKLFF; clone size: many; V gene: TRBV20-1; D gene: NA; J gene: TRBJ1-4
CDR3 DNA: TGTGCCAGCAGTGAATGGTTAGAGGGTCCTAGGAACGAGCAGTACTTC; CDR3 protein: CASSEWLEGPRNEQYF; clone size: few; V gene: TRBV25-1; D gene: NA; J gene: TRBJ2-7
CDR3 DNA: TGTGCCAGCAGCCAAAGGGCGGGGAACACTGAAGCTTTCTTT; CDR3 protein: CASSQRAGNTEAFF; clone size: many; V gene: TRBV7-8; D gene: NA; J gene: TRBJ1-1
CDR3 DNA: TGTGCCAGCAGCCAAGATGTGGCGGGGGGGGGCGCAGATACGCAGTATTTT; CDR3 protein: CASSQDVAGGGADTQYF; clone size: NA; V gene: TRBV3-1; D gene: TRBD2; J gene: TRBJ2-3
CDR3 DNA: TGTGCCAGCAGCTTACCCAACAGGAACACTGAAGCTTTCTTT; CDR3 protein: CASSLPNRNTEAFF; clone size: NA; V gene: TRBV13; D gene: NA; J gene: TRBJ1-1
CDR3 DNA: TGTGCCAGCCTACTATCGGGGGCACCCCAAGAGACCCAGTACTTC; CDR3 protein: CASLLSGAPQETQYF; clone size: few; V gene: TRBV7-9; D gene: NA; J gene: TRBJ2-5
CDR3 DNA: TGCAGTGCTAAGACAGGGGCGAGCAATCAGCCCCAGCATTTT; CDR3 protein: CSAKTGASNQPQHF; clone size: few; V gene: TRBV20-1; D gene: TRBD1; J gene: TRBJ1-5
CDR3 DNA: TGCAGTGCTATCAGCGGGGGGTTCAACACCGGGGAGCTGTTTTTT; CDR3 protein: CSAISGGFNTGELFF; clone size: NA; V gene: TRBV20-1; D gene: TRBD2; J gene: TRBJ2-2
CDR3 DNA: TGTGCCAGCAGTTCCCGGGCTAGCGGATACACCGGGGAGCTGTTTTTT; CDR3 protein: CASSSRASGYTGELFF; clone size: NA; V gene: TRBV27; D gene: TRBD2; J gene: TRBJ2-2
CDR3 DNA: TGTGCCAGCAGCTGGGGACTAGCGGGAGTTAACCAAGAGACCCAGTACTTC; CDR3 protein: CASSWGLAGVNQETQYF; clone size: few; V gene: TRBV7-6; D gene: TRBD2; J gene: TRBJ2-5
CDR3 DNA: TGTGCCAGCAAGGAGGGTAGCGTATGGGAGCAGTTCTTC; CDR3 protein: CASKEGSVWEQFF; clone size: NA; V gene: TRBV11-3; D gene: NA; J gene: TRBJ2-1
CDR3 DNA: TGCGCCAGCAGCCAACTAGCTGGAGGGGGGTCCTACAATGAGCAGTTCTTC; CDR3 protein: CASSQLAGGGSYNEQFF; clone size: many; V gene: TRBV5-1; D gene: NA; J gene: TRBJ2-1
CDR3 DNA: TGCGCCAGCAGCCCAGGGGGGCTAGCGGGCAACTACAATGAGCAGTTCTTC; CDR3 protein: CASSPGGLAGNYNEQFF; clone size: NA; V gene: TRBV5-1; D gene: NA; J gene: TRBJ2-1
CDR3 DNA: TGTGCCAGTAGCGGACACCGATCCACCTCTGGGGCCAACGTCCTGACTTTC; CDR3 protein: CASSGHRSTSGANVLTF; clone size: NA; V gene: TRBV19; D gene: NA; J gene: TRBJ2-6
CDR3 DNA: TGCAGTGCTAGAGATCAGCTAGGGAATTCCAATGAGCAGTTCTTC; CDR3 protein: CSARDQLGNSNEQFF; clone size: NA; V gene: TRBV20-1; D gene: NA; J gene: TRBJ2-1
CDR3 DNA: TGTGCCAGCAGCCCAGGACGCCAGGGATTTGCCTCCAATGAGCAGTTCTTC; CDR3 protein: CASSPGRQGFASNEQFF; clone size: many; V gene: TRBV13; D gene: NA; J gene: TRBJ2-1
CDR3 DNA: TGTGCCAGCAGTTCGGGACTAGCGGGGGGTCAAGAGACCCAGTACTTC; CDR3 protein: CASSSGLAGGQETQYF; clone size: NA; V gene: TRBV28; D gene: TRBD2; J gene: TRBJ2-5
CDR3 DNA: TGTGCCAGTAGTATAGCCCATTCTGGCTACGAGCAGTACTTC; CDR3 protein: CASSIAHSGYEQYF; clone size: NA; V gene: TRBV19; D gene: NA; J gene: TRBJ2-7
CDR3 DNA: TGCGCCAGCAGCCAAGGTCCAGGGGCGTATAGCAATCAGCCCCAGCATTTT; CDR3 protein: CASSQGPGAYSNQPQHF; clone size: NA; V gene: TRBV4-1; D gene: NA; J gene: TRBJ1-5
CDR3 DNA: TGCGCCAGCAGCTTGTATAGCTCCTATAATTCACCCCTCCACTTT; CDR3 protein: CASSLYSSYNSPLHF; clone size: NA; V gene: TRBV5-1; D gene: NA; J gene: TRBJ1-6
CDR3 DNA: TGTGCCAGCAAAAGACTAGCGGGGGGTCCGTTAGAGACCCAGTACTTC; CDR3 protein: CASKRLAGGPLETQYF; clone size: NA; V gene: TRBV7-8; D gene: TRBD2; J gene: TRBJ2-5
CDR3 DNA: TGTGCCAGCAGTACAACCCAGGGGTTGAGCTATGGCTACACCTTC; CDR3 protein: CASSTTQGLSYGYTF; clone size: few; V gene: TRBV27; D gene: NA; J gene: TRBJ1-2